These 10 T cell receptor beta chains were all obtained from the same sample, sequenced in a study of radiation and T cells in renal cell carcinoma. Treatment meaning: treatment-naive control, cytoreductive nephrectomy. This table comes from immunoSEQ multiplex PCR, and its TCRdb copy is limited to in-frame clones, with some not included. The repertoire includes more than 14,000 clones, 62% of them detected once, and 17% sits in the top ten. Sequenced material: tumor tissue, taken from a patient whose treatment was nephrectomy without radiotherapy. Receptors originate from a man aged 60 to 75 with renal cell carcinoma.

By share, this clone counts as medium-sized (0.01 to 0.1%). The chain has TRBV5-1 and TRBJ1-1; 7 bases are a match to TRBD1. The length of the CDR3 is 17 residues. Germline CDR1 reads SGHRS; CDR2 reads YFSETQ. V lost 1 base and J lost 0; bases outside the gene matches: 9. This CDR3 is CASSLTRGTAMNTEAFF. CDR3 in DNA: TGCGCCAGCAGCTTGACCCGCGGGACAGCTATGAACACTGAAGCTTTCTTT. The full variable domain, in which reference TRBV5-1 and TRBJ1-1 provide the parts outside the CDR3, is KAGVTQTPRYLIKTRGQQVTLSCSPISGHRSVSWYQQTPGQGLQFLFEYFSETQRNKGNFPGRFSGRQFSNSRSEMNVSTLELGDSALYLCASSLTRGTAMNTEAFFGQGTRLTVV.

The rearrangement joins TRBV5-5 to TRBJ1-1; D is possibly TRBD1 (5 bases). Looked up from germline, CDR1 is SGHKS and CDR2 is YYEKEE (reference sequence). V lost 2 bases to trimming and J lost 4 bases, with 6 bases between them. The CDR3 spans 12 residues. The CDR3: CASSFTGTEAFF. CDR3 bases: TGTGCCAGCAGCTTCACAGGCACTGAAGCTTTCTTT.

The chain couples TRBV6-1 to TRBJ2-2; 9 nucleotides agree with TRBD2. The J segment lost 1 base and the V segment lost 8 bases, leaving 5 bases of the junction unmatched. Germline values: CDR1 MNHNS, CDR2 SASEGT. This CDR3 has 15 residues. For the CDR3, the DNA is TGTGCCAGCGGGGCTAGCGGGGTGAACACCGGGGAGCTGTTTTTT. Its translation: CASGASGVNTGELFF.

This clone was counted a few times. The rearrangement uses TRBV6-5 and TRBJ1-1; no definite D call. Trimming removed 2 bases from V and 8 bases from J, with 12 bases in between. The CDR3 is 13 residues long. Germline CDR1 MNHEY, CDR2 SVGAGI. In nucleotides, the CDR3 is TGTGCCAGCAGTTACGCGACCCTGGGGGAAGCTTTCTTT. Translating it yields CASSYATLGEAFF.

The chain uses TRBV4-2 and TRBJ1-5, with 7 positions matching TRBD1. This CDR3 is built from 14 residues. Germline CDR1 reads LGHNA; CDR2 reads YNFKEQ. Trimming took 5 bases from V and 6 from J; bases not matched to a gene: 7. The CDR3 protein is CASSSTGVPQPQHF. As DNA, the CDR3 is TGTGCCAGCAGCTCAACAGGGGTTCCTCAGCCCCAGCATTTT.

The rearrangement links TRBV7-2 to TRBJ1-3, with D possibly being TRBD1 (5 bases). Germline CDR1 is SGHTA and CDR2 is FQGNSA. CDR3 length: 16 amino acids. Trimming removed 3 bases at V and 0 bases at J, with 12 bases between. CDR3 sequence (DNA): TGTGCCAGCAGCTTCTATCCCACAGGCTCTGGAAACACCATATATTTT. This sequence encodes CASSFYPTGSGNTIYF.

The chain has TRBV6-6 and TRBJ2-5; TRBD2 matches at 10 bases. This CDR3 contains 15 residues. With V trimmed by 2 bases and J by 5 bases, 5 bases remained unmatched. Germline-derived CDR1 and CDR2 are MNHNY and SVGAGI (reference sequence). CDR3 in amino acids: CASSYKAGGSETQYF. The DNA for the CDR3 is TGTGCCAGCAGTTACAAAGCGGGGGGGAGTGAGACCCAGTACTTC.

V usage is TRBV5-4 and J usage is TRBJ2-3, with a possible D match to TRBD1 (6 bases). From germline, CDR1 is SGHNT and CDR2 YYREEE (reference sequence). This CDR3 contains 14 residues. The germline V and J ends were trimmed by 0 bases and 2 bases, with 7 bases remaining between them. CDR3 nucleotides: TGTGCCAGCAGCTTGGACAGGGTCACAGATACGCAGTATTTT. It is translated as CASSLDRVTDTQYF.

The J gene is TRBJ1-5, the V gene TRBV4-3; the D is unclear. Looked up from germline, CDR1 is LGHNA and CDR2 is YSLEER. The CDR3 runs 18 residues. Between the trimmed V and J ends, which lost 1 base and 0 bases, there was a span of 16 bases. The CDR3 region is CASSQGSQRSYSNQPQHF. The CDR3 DNA reads as TGCGCCAGCAGCCAAGGCTCACAGAGGTCTTATAGCAATCAGCCCCAGCATTTT.

The chain carries TRBV10-3 and TRBJ2-3, with 10 bases fitting TRBD1. Germline lookup yields CDR1 ENHRY and CDR2 SYGVKD. Germline trimming cut 4 bases from V and 5 bases from J; bases unmatched to any gene: 9. There are 16 residues in the CDR3. The CDR3 reads CAISGAGTGAGDTQYF. The CDR3 DNA reads TGTGCCATCAGTGGTGCCGGGACAGGGGCCGGAGATACGCAGTATTTT.